Following are 15 T cell receptor beta chains from one sample sequenced in a study of CD8+ T cells in alopecia areata. The authors extracted RNA and reverse transcribed it into cDNA as the sequencing template. This table comes from immunoSEQ multiplex PCR, and its TCRdb copy is limited to in-frame clones, with some not included. The sample holds about 190,000 clones, about three fifths seen once. Treatment defined: oral pan-JAK inhibitor, 5-10 mg twice daily. Source: CD4+ T cells sorted from blood, taken at roughly week 49, from a patient treated with tofacitinib. The receptors originated from a human donor with alopecia areata.

The J gene is TRBJ2-1, the V gene TRBV15; the match to TRBD2 covers 10 bases. The J segment lost 9 bases and the V segment lost 3 bases, leaving 8 bases of the junction unmatched. The CDR3 contains 15 residues. Germline lookup yields CDR1 LNHNV and CDR2 YYDKDF (reference sequence). This chain's CDR3 is CATSSISGGRGEQFF. The CDR3 region has the DNA TGTGCCACCAGCAGCATTAGCGGGGGGCGAGGTGAGCAGTTCTTC.

This clone was counted a single time. The genes are TRBV5-1 and TRBJ2-1, with a tentative D call TRBD2 (5 bases). CDR3 length equals 15 residues. V was cut by 1 base and J by 3 bases, with 11 bases left in between. The germline V gene encodes CDR1 SGHRS and CDR2 YFSETQ. The CDR3 protein is CASSLTGIDYNEQFF. CDR3 bases: TGCGCCAGCAGCTTGACGGGGATTGACTACAATGAGCAGTTCTTC. Combining the CDR3 with reference TRBV5-1 and TRBJ2-1 gives the whole variable domain KAGVTQTPRYLIKTRGQQVTLSCSPISGHRSVSWYQQTPGQGLQFLFEYFSETQRNKGNFPGRFSGRQFSNSRSEMNVSTLELGDSALYLCASSLTGIDYNEQFFGPGTRLTVL.

The rearrangement links TRBV7-2 to TRBJ1-2; D call uncertain. Trimming took off 3 bases at V and 5 bases at J, with 10 bases between the two ends. This CDR3 has 13 residues. The V gene's germline CDR1 is SGHTA and CDR2 FQGNSA. This CDR3 reads CASSFSGEYGYTF. CDR3 DNA: TGTGCCAGCAGCTTTTCGGGAGAGTATGGCTACACCTTC. The full variable domain, rest sourced from reference TRBV7-2 and TRBJ1-2, is GAGVSQSPSNKVTEKGKDVELRCDPISGHTALYWYRQSLGQGLEFLIYFQGNSAPDKSGLPSDRFSAERTGGSVSTLTIQRTQQEDSAVYLCASSFSGEYGYTFGSGTRLTVV.

The chain employs TRBV4-3 and TRBJ2-2; perhaps TRBD1 as D (5 bases). Looked up from germline, CDR1 is LGHNA and CDR2 is YSLEER. Trimming took off 0 bases at V and 7 bases at J, with 12 bases between the two ends. CDR3 size: 15 residues. This CDR3 reads CASSQEGLTGGELFF. CDR3 DNA: TGCGCCAGCAGCCAAGAGGGGCTAACGGGCGGGGAGCTGTTTTTT.

V gene TRBV4-3 combines with J gene TRBJ1-2; maybe TRBD1 (5 bases). The CDR3 is made up of 13 amino acids. The V gene's germline CDR1 is LGHNA and CDR2 YSLEER. V was trimmed by 6 bases and J by 1 base, leaving 9 bases between them. CDR3 region: CASSSRDNYGYTF. The DNA for the CDR3 is TGCGCCAGCAGTTCCAGGGATAACTATGGCTACACCTTC.

V gene TRBV7-2 combines with J gene TRBJ1-2; unclear D gene. This CDR3 spans 16 amino acids. In germline, CDR1 is SGHTA, CDR2 FQGNSA. Trimming removed 6 bases at V and 1 base at J, with 18 bases between. The CDR3 sequence: CASRPRSDQLNYGYTF. The CDR3 DNA reads TGTGCCAGCAGACCTAGATCCGATCAGCTTAACTATGGCTACACCTTC.

Comment on this clone: Other nucleotide sequences in the sample specify the same CDR3. The DNA of the CDR3 is TGTGCCAGCAGCTTTAGGACGGGAAACACTGAAGCTTTCTTT. The encoded protein is CASSFRTGNTEAFF. The chain combines TRBV13 with TRBJ1-1; D unresolved. This CDR3 is 14 amino acids long. The V end lost 3 bases, the J end lost 2 bases, and 10 bases lay between the germline ends. Per germline, CDR1 PRHDT and CDR2 FYEKMQ (reference sequence).

Remarks on this clone: The sample contains more than one DNA sequence encoding this CDR3. V is TRBV7-2 and J is TRBJ2-1, with 15 bases identical to TRBD2. The CDR3 contains 16 residues. The V gene end was trimmed by 5 bases and the J gene end by 9 bases; junction bases not matched to a gene: 8. Per germline, CDR1 SGHTA and CDR2 FQGNSA. The CDR3: CASSPTGTSGGSEQFF. In nucleotides, the CDR3 is TGTGCCAGCAGCCCCACCGGGACTAGCGGGGGGTCTGAGCAGTTCTTC. Based on the CDR3 plus reference TRBV7-2 and TRBJ2-1, the full variable domain is GAGVSQSPSNKVTEKGKDVELRCDPISGHTALYWYRQSLGQGLEFLIYFQGNSAPDKSGLPSDRFSAERTGGSVSTLTIQRTQQEDSAVYLCASSPTGTSGGSEQFFGPGTRLTVL.

The chain recombines TRBV29-1 with TRBJ1-1, with 7 bases fitting TRBD1. From germline, CDR1 is SQVTM and CDR2 ANQGSEA. Trimming at V came to 7 bases and at J to 1 base, leaving 3 bases not matched to a gene. CDR3 length equals 12 residues. CDR3 protein: CSGGQSNTEAFF. The DNA for the CDR3 is TGCAGCGGGGGACAGTCGAACACTGAAGCTTTCTTT.

There are a few counts of this clone. V is TRBV19 and J is TRBJ1-1; D remains ambiguous. This CDR3 region has 12 residues. The V end was cut by 4 bases, the J end by 0 bases, with 3 bases between. Germline V gene lookup returns CDR1 LNHDA and CDR2 SQIVND (reference sequence). The CDR3 nucleotides read TGTGCCAGTAGTAGACTGAACACTGAAGCTTTCTTT. Its translation is CASSRLNTEAFF.

This clone was observed a few times. The V gene is TRBV20-1, the J gene TRBJ1-1, with D uncertain. Germline lookup yields CDR1 DFQATT and CDR2 SNEGSKA (reference sequence). CDR3 size: 11 residues. Trimming shortened V by 5 bases and J by 7 bases, and 11 bases separated the two germline ends. CDR3 sequence reads: CSASLLVEAFF. The CDR3 DNA reads as TGCAGTGCTTCCCTGCTAGTTGAAGCTTTCTTT.

The chain has TRBV7-9 and TRBJ2-2; 10 positions match TRBD1. The CDR3 covers 17 residues. V shed 5 bases, J shed 7 bases, and the junction held 13 bases outside the gene matches. CDR1 is SEHNR and CDR2 is FQNEAQ in the germline V gene (reference sequence). CDR3 in DNA: TGTGCCAGCAGCCAGAGCCCCGGGACAGGGGCGGTCGGGGAGCTGTTTTTT. Its translation is CASSQSPGTGAVGELFF.

The V gene is TRBV30, the J gene TRBJ2-1; the match to TRBD1 covers 10 bases. V was pared by 2 bases and J by 4 bases, with 5 bases of the junction left unmatched. Germline lookup yields CDR1 GTSNPN and CDR2 SVGIG (reference sequence). The CDR3 length is 15 residues. CDR3 amino acids: CAWSRDRGIYNEQFF. The CDR3 DNA sequence: TGTGCCTGGAGTCGGGACAGGGGAATTTACAATGAGCAGTTCTTC.

The rearrangement links TRBV2 to TRBJ2-3, with 16 bases identical to TRBD2. Germline V CDR1 and CDR2: SNHLY, FYNNEI. The V segment lost 3 bases and the J segment 6 bases; nucleotides outside the gene matches: 0. The CDR3 is 15 amino acids. The CDR3 spells CASSEGLAGGDTQYF. The CDR3 DNA sequence: TGTGCCAGCAGTGAGGGACTAGCGGGGGGGGATACGCAGTATTTT.

This clone was detected once. V gene TRBV9 combines with J gene TRBJ1-6, with 7 bases identical to TRBD1. Losses at the gene ends were 4 bases for V and 8 bases for J; bases not matched to a gene: 9. This CDR3 has 15 residues. Looked up from germline, CDR1 is SGDLS and CDR2 is YYNGEE. CDR3 DNA sequence: TGTGCCAGCAGCCCTCGACAGGGCCCAGATTCACCCCTCCACTTT. This translates into CASSPRQGPDSPLHF.